Following are 26 T cell receptor beta chains from one sample sequenced in a study of blood T cells in healthy people across ages. Together with a sample-barcoded 5' primer, a J-beta primer mix was included in a second PCR lasting roughly 7 to 11 cycles. Using its own MiXCR run on the 5' RACE reads, TCRdb lists one record per CDR3 protein. Here the sample spans more than 1,000,000 distinct CDR3 sequences, roughly 24% being singletons. The sample was also reused in another study, on T cells of mothers and their children.

The sequenced sample consisted of blood. The origin of the receptors is a girl aged 2 to 10 in good health.

CDR3 in DNA: TGTGCCAGCAGTTTCGGCGTTCGGGGCACAGATACGCAGTATTTT. This translates into CASSFGVRGTDTQYF. V gene TRBV28 combines with J gene TRBJ2-3; D not certain. The CDR3 is 15 amino acids. Trimming stripped 3 bases from V and 1 base from J, with 11 bases between. The germline gives CDR1 MDHEN, CDR2 SYDVKM. Full variable domain (missing parts from reference TRBV28 and TRBJ2-3): DVKVTQSSRYLVKRTGEKVFLECVQDMDHENMFWYRQDPGLGLRLIYFSYDVKMKEKGDIPEGYSVSREKKERFSLILESASTNQTSMYLCASSFGVRGTDTQYFGPGTRLTVL.

The V and J genes are TRBV29-1 and TRBJ1-4; 9 nucleotides align to TRBD1. CDR3 length equals 12 residues. Per germline, CDR1 SQVTM and CDR2 ANQGSEA. CDR3 region: CSAGQGREKLFF. CDR3 nucleotide sequence: TGCAGTGCCGGACAGGGGAGGGAAAAACTGTTTTTT.

V gene TRBV12-3 or TRBV12-4 combines with J gene TRBJ2-5; D not resolved. The CDR3 consists of 13 residues. V was trimmed by 6 bases and J by 5 bases, leaving 13 bases between them. CDR3 nucleotides: TGTGCCAGCAGGGTGGACCTCCAGGAGACCCAGTACTTC. Its translation: CASRVDLQETQYF.

This clonotype was recorded many times. The chain combines TRBV6-2 or TRBV6-3 with TRBJ2-2, with a weak D call TRBD2 (5 bases). Deletions cut 8 bases from V and 2 bases from J, with 15 bases between. The CDR3 has 15 residues. Germline V gives CDR1 MNHEY, CDR2 SVGEGT. The CDR3 is CASSLSPGNTGELFF. The CDR3 region has the DNA TGTGCCAGCTCCCTCAGCCCGGGAAACACCGGGGAGCTGTTTTTT.

This clonotype was recorded at least ten times. J is TRBJ2-5 and V is TRBV28; 7 nucleotides match TRBD2. The CDR3 runs 13 residues. In germline, CDR1 is MDHEN, CDR2 SYDVKM. Trimming took 6 bases from V and 1 from J; bases not matched to a gene: 2. The CDR3 sequence is CASSSGGQETQYF. The DNA of the CDR3 is TGTGCCAGCAGCTCGGGAGGCCAAGAGACCCAGTACTTC.

This clonotype occurred a few times. The V and J genes are TRBV7-9 and TRBJ2-5; D might be TRBD2 (6 bases). Germline CDR1 reads SEHNR; CDR2 reads FQNEAQ (reference sequence). Trimming shortened V by 3 bases and J by 5 bases, and 13 bases separated the two germline ends. This CDR3 region has 14 residues. For the CDR3, the DNA is TGTGCCAGCAGCTTCGGGAGCAACGGGGAGACCCAGTACTTC. Its translation is CASSFGSNGETQYF.

In this sample, this clonotype turned up a few times. This chain joins TRBV7-9 and TRBJ2-1; the match to TRBD2 covers 8 bases. Per germline, CDR1 SEHNR and CDR2 FQNEAQ (reference sequence). V shed 2 bases, J shed 0 bases, and the junction held 6 bases outside the gene matches. CDR3 length: 17 residues. The DNA of the CDR3 is TGTGCCAGCAGCTTAAGCGGGAGTGGGAACTCCTACAATGAGCAGTTCTTC. It specifies CASSLSGSGNSYNEQFF.

This sequence joins TRBV27 and TRBJ2-7, with D hard to call. V was cut by 5 bases and J by 3 bases, with 20 bases left in between. CDR1 and CDR2 (germline): MNHEY, SMNVEV (reference sequence). CDR3 length: 16 amino acids. CDR3 sequence (DNA): TGTGCCAGCAGTCCCGACCTTGACCTCTTGGGCTACGAGCAGTACTTC. This translates into CASSPDLDLLGYEQYF.

This clonotype was picked up one time. This rearrangement joins TRBV2 to TRBJ1-6; 7 positions match TRBD1. The CDR3 has 13 amino acids. Germline V gene lookup returns CDR1 SNHLY and CDR2 FYNNEI. J lost 7 bases, V lost 6 bases, and 3 bases had no gene match. This CDR3 is CASSRDRNSPLHF. The DNA for the CDR3 is TGTGCCAGCAGCAGGGACAGAAATTCACCCCTCCACTTT.

This chain uses TRBV28 with TRBJ2-7; D gene uncertain. Germline V CDR1 and CDR2: MDHEN, SYDVKM. The CDR3 contains 15 residues. V lost 5 bases, J lost 0 bases, and 14 bases lay in between. The CDR3 loop is CASSPSGRSSYEQYF. CDR3 DNA: TGTGCCAGCAGTCCGTCGGGCCGTAGCTCCTACGAGCAGTACTTC.

V is TRBV15 and J is TRBJ2-6; D is unresolved. The CDR3 covers 16 residues. Germline loops: CDR1 LNHNV, CDR2 YYDKDF (reference sequence). The V gene lost 0 bases and the J gene lost 1 base, with 7 bases spanning the gap. CDR3 sequence: CATSRDAISGANVLTF. DNA of the CDR3: TGTGCCACCAGCAGAGATGCAATATCTGGGGCCAACGTCCTGACTTTC. The complete variable domain, with remaining parts taken from reference TRBV15 and TRBJ2-6, reads DAMVIQNPRYQVTQFGKPVTLSCSQTLNHNVMYWYQQKSSQAPKLLFHYYDKDFNNEADTPDNFQSRRPNTSFCFLDIRSPGLGDTAMYLCATSRDAISGANVLTFGAGSRLTVL.

This clonotype came up a few times. The CDR3 does not close with the conserved phenylalanine or tryptophan, likely indicating a read error. Because the CDR3's place on the DNA is in doubt, the DNA is left out and the CDR3 is given as listed by TCRdb. V and J are TRBV28 and TRBJ2-5; TRBD1, the D gene given by the table, was not confirmed from the DNA. Germline V lookup: CDR1 MDHEN, CDR2 SYDVKM. The CDR3 is made up of 13 amino acids, end residues included. CDR3 sequence: CASSSPGQGFGFI.

This clonotype was seen a handful of times. V and J are TRBV5-1 and TRBJ2-2; 7 positions agree with TRBD2. CDR3 length: 12 amino acids. Germline CDR1 and CDR2: SGHRS and YFSETQ. Trimming took 3 bases from V and 9 from J; bases not matched to a gene: 2. In DNA, the CDR3 is TGCGCCAGCAGCTGGGGACTACGGGAGCTGTTTTTT. It yields the protein CASSWGLRELFF.

The chain combines TRBV27 with TRBJ1-2, with D uncertain. Germline V gene data show CDR1 as MNHEY and CDR2 as SMNVEV (reference sequence). The V end was cut by 6 bases, the J end by 6 bases, with 11 bases between. This CDR3 spans 12 amino acids. The CDR3 sequence is CASRAGPHGYTF. Written as DNA, the CDR3 is TGTGCCAGCAGGGCGGGTCCCCATGGCTACACCTTC.

This clonotype was seen only a few times. This chain uses TRBV20-1 with TRBJ2-7; no firm D call. Germline loops: CDR1 DFQATT, CDR2 SNEGSKA (reference sequence). CDR3 size: 12 residues. The V end was cut by 5 bases, the J end by 1 base, with 9 bases between. The CDR3 nucleotides read TGCAGTGCTTCTGACATTTCCTACGAGCAGTACTTC. Translated: CSASDISYEQYF.

The V call is TRBV11-2, the J call TRBJ2-5, with 9 bases identical to TRBD1. Trimming cost V 5 bases and J 10 bases; bases outside gene matches: 5. The CDR3 runs 12 residues. The germline CDR1 and CDR2 sequences are SGHAT and FQNNGV. CDR3 protein: CASSPGGQGQYF. CDR3 DNA: TGTGCCAGCAGCCCAGGGGGACAGGGCCAGTACTTC.

The CDR3 loop reads CSVGDRVNTEAFF. CDR3 sequence (DNA): TGCAGCGTGGGGGACAGGGTGAACACTGAAGCTTTCTTT. The rearrangement joins TRBV29-1 to TRBJ1-1, with 9 bases matching TRBD1. The CDR3 contains 13 residues. V lost 6 bases to trimming and J lost 0 bases; unmatched junction nucleotides: 2. Germline CDR1 reads SQVTM; CDR2 reads ANQGSEA.

This clonotype has a handful of counts. The chain combines TRBV4-1 with TRBJ1-1, with a weak D call TRBD1 (5 bases). CDR3 length: 14 amino acids. Germline V CDR1 and CDR2: MGHRA, YSYEKL. Trimming took off 4 bases at V and 3 bases at J, with 12 bases between the two ends. The CDR3 protein is CASSLITGHTEAFF. For the CDR3, the DNA is TGCGCCAGCAGCCTAATAACAGGACACACTGAAGCTTTCTTT.

This rearrangement joins TRBV7-2 to TRBJ2-1, with 12 bases aligning to TRBD2. From germline, CDR1 is SGHTA and CDR2 FQGNSA. The CDR3 is made up of 15 amino acids. V lost 4 bases to trimming and J lost 9 bases; unmatched junction nucleotides: 7. CDR3 protein: CASSSSSGRGTEQFF. In DNA, the CDR3 is TGTGCCAGCAGCTCTTCTAGCGGGAGGGGGACTGAGCAGTTCTTC. The entire variable domain, with the rest obtained from reference TRBV7-2 and TRBJ2-1, is as follows: GAGVSQSPSNKVTEKGKDVELRCDPISGHTALYWYRQSLGQGLEFLIYFQGNSAPDKSGLPSDRFSAERTGGSVSTLTIQRTQQEDSAVYLCASSSSSGRGTEQFFGPGTRLTVL.

This clonotype showed up just a few times. Its ends do not fully match the called genes, so a read error is possible. CDR3 residues: CACSLSGGQNYGYTF. The CDR3 DNA follows: TGCGCCTGCAGCTTGTCGGGGGGGCAGAACTATGGCTACACCTTC. V is TRBV5-1 and J is TRBJ1-2; possible D gene TRBD1, 6 bases. Germline V lookup: CDR1 SGHRS, CDR2 YFSETQ. CDR3 length equals 15 residues.

The sample holds a few counts of this clonotype. This chain joins TRBV4-3 and TRBJ2-7; D is tentatively TRBD1 or TRBD2 (7 bases each). CDR3 length: 16 residues. V shed 0 bases and J shed 1 base, with 13 bases lying between them. Germline CDR1 reads LGHNA; CDR2 reads YSLEER. CDR3 protein: CASSQDPRGGSYEQYF. CDR3 coding DNA: TGCGCCAGCAGCCAAGACCCCAGGGGGGGGTCCTACGAGCAGTACTTC.

Only a few counts were recorded for this clonotype. The chain joins TRBV10-3 to TRBJ2-7; TRBD1 agrees at 9 bases. The germline gives CDR1 ENHRY, CDR2 SYGVKD. This CDR3 has 18 amino acids. The junction had 15 bases not matched to a gene; V was cut back by 6 bases and J by 0 bases. This CDR3 is CAIRARMGQGRSSYEQYF. The CDR3 DNA is TGTGCCATCAGGGCACGTATGGGACAGGGAAGAAGCTCCTACGAGCAGTACTTC.

This clonotype was observed a handful of times. This chain connects TRBV20-1 to TRBJ2-4, with TRBD2 identical over 9 bases. Trimming took 7 bases from V and 2 from J; bases not matched to a gene: 9. Germline V gene data show CDR1 as DFQATT and CDR2 as SNEGSKA (reference sequence). This CDR3 is 15 amino acids long. CDR3 bases: TGCAGTGTTAGCGGGGGTACGGGGACCAAAAACATTCAGTACTTC. Translation: CSVSGGTGTKNIQYF.

This clonotype has just a few counts. The chain has TRBV6-1 and TRBJ2-5; unclear D gene. The V end lost 5 bases, the J end lost 2 bases, and 12 bases lay between the germline ends. The V gene's germline CDR1 is MNHNS and CDR2 SASEGT. The CDR3 contains 14 residues. This chain's CDR3 is CASSRNYGQETQYF. DNA for the CDR3: TGTGCCAGCAGTCGGAACTACGGTCAAGAGACCCAGTACTTC.

This clonotype occurred a few times. The V and J genes are TRBV9 and TRBJ2-1; 14 bases fit TRBD2. This CDR3 is 20 amino acids long. Germline V gene sequence: CDR1 SGDLS, CDR2 YYNGEE. Trimming removed 3 bases from V and 4 bases from J; junction bases left unmatched: 15. The CDR3 sequence is CASSAPLGTSGSLGYNEQFF. CDR3 nucleotides: TGTGCCAGCAGCGCTCCTCTCGGGACTAGCGGGAGCCTGGGGTACAATGAGCAGTTCTTC.

This chain links TRBV28 with TRBJ2-5, with a possible D match to TRBD1 (6 bases). Germline CDR1 is MDHEN and CDR2 is SYDVKM. Deletions cut 6 bases from V and 0 bases from J, with 17 bases between. This CDR3 is built from 16 residues. Here the CDR3 reads CASSSDTGTNQETQYF. The CDR3 nucleotides read TGTGCCAGCAGCTCTGATACCGGGACAAACCAAGAGACCCAGTACTTC.